The rows below give T cell receptor beta chains drawn from one sample of a study of T-cell memory formation after mild COVID-19. TCRdb reprocessed the 5' RACE reads via MiXCR and lists one record per CDR3 protein. Here the sample spans approximately 300,000 distinct CDR3 sequences, over 7% being singletons. Material: PBMCs or a T cell subset sorted from them (not recorded which). The receptor set was obtained from a young man who had mild COVID-19 (a few samples of this study predate the infection). Cell type and time point are not known. CDR3s include the opening cysteine and the closing phenylalanine or tryptophan. A D gene is named only where the DNA matches it firmly. Clone sizes are given selectively: once, few, many, or a class where the clone is expanded.

abundance: many
d_gene: NA
j_gene: TRBJ2-6
v_gene: TRBV12-3/TRBV12-4
CDR3nt: TGTGCCAGCAGTTTATCAGGGGCCCTTCCCGACTCTGGGGCCAACGTCCTGACTTTC
CDR3aa: CASSLSGALPDSGANVLTF

abundance: NA
d_gene: NA
j_gene: TRBJ2-1
v_gene: TRBV29-1
CDR3nt: TGCACCCTTCTCCGGGTCTTCCCCAACAATGAGCAGTTCTTC
CDR3aa: CTLLRVFPNNEQFF

abundance: NA
d_gene: NA
j_gene: TRBJ2-7
v_gene: TRBV5-1
CDR3nt: TGCGCCAGCAGCTTGGAGGTTGGCGAGCAGTACTTC
CDR3aa: CASSLEVGEQYF

abundance: NA
d_gene: TRBD2
j_gene: TRBJ2-2
v_gene: TRBV11-3
CDR3nt: TGTGCCAGCAGCCCTCAGCGGGGGGGCATCGGGGAGCTGTTTTTT
CDR3aa: CASSPQRGGIGELFF

abundance: many
d_gene: TRBD1
j_gene: TRBJ2-1
v_gene: TRBV7-8
CDR3nt: TGTGCCAGCAGCAAACTGACAGGGGCCCGTGGGAATGAGCAGTTCTTC
CDR3aa: CASSKLTGARGNEQFF

abundance: few
d_gene: NA
j_gene: TRBJ1-2
v_gene: TRBV7-2
CDR3nt: TGTGCCAGCAGCTCCGACAGTGAGTCAGGAAATGGCTACACCTTC
CDR3aa: CASSSDSESGNGYTF

abundance: NA
d_gene: NA
j_gene: TRBJ2-1
v_gene: TRBV29-1
CDR3nt: TGCAGCGTTGGAGATAGGAACAATGAGCAGTTCTTC
CDR3aa: CSVGDRNNEQFF

abundance: many
d_gene: NA
j_gene: TRBJ2-1
v_gene: TRBV3-1
CDR3nt: TGTGCCAGCAGCCGCCCAACTGGGGGGCGCAATGAGCAGTTCTTC
CDR3aa: CASSRPTGGRNEQFF

abundance: NA
d_gene: NA
j_gene: TRBJ2-5
v_gene: TRBV2
CDR3nt: TGTGCCAGCACCGGGACACGCATAAGGGAGACCCAGTACTTC
CDR3aa: CASTGTRIRETQYF

abundance: many
d_gene: TRBD1
j_gene: TRBJ1-6
v_gene: TRBV4-2
CDR3nt: TGTGCCAGCAGCAAAATAGACAGGGGGCACTCCTATAATTCACCCCTCCACTTT
CDR3aa: CASSKIDRGHSYNSPLHF

abundance: few
d_gene: NA
j_gene: TRBJ2-7
v_gene: TRBV5-6
CDR3nt: TGTGCCAGCAAGGGGAGTTCCTACGAGCAGTACTTC
CDR3aa: CASKGSSYEQYF

abundance: few
d_gene: TRBD2
j_gene: TRBJ2-4
v_gene: TRBV3-1
CDR3nt: TGTGCCAGCAGCCTTCGGGGGGGAAACATTCAGTACTTC
CDR3aa: CASSLRGGNIQYF

abundance: NA
d_gene: NA
j_gene: TRBJ1-1
v_gene: TRBV20-1
CDR3nt: TGCAGTGCTAGTGTACAGGCCGAAGCTTTCTTT
CDR3aa: CSASVQAEAFF

abundance: few
d_gene: NA
j_gene: TRBJ2-3
v_gene: TRBV7-3
CDR3nt: TGTGCCAGCAGGCCTCCCGGGATGGCAACTGATACGCAGTATTTT
CDR3aa: CASRPPGMATDTQYF

abundance: NA
d_gene: NA
j_gene: TRBJ1-2
v_gene: TRBV19
CDR3nt: TGTGCCAGTAGAAAGGACAGTAGCGCACGGTATGGCTACACCTTC
CDR3aa: CASRKDSSARYGYTF

abundance: few
d_gene: TRBD1
j_gene: TRBJ1-6
v_gene: TRBV20-1
CDR3nt: TGCAGTGCTAGAGTAGACAGGGGGACTTCACCCCTCCACTTT
CDR3aa: CSARVDRGTSPLHF

abundance: NA
d_gene: NA
j_gene: TRBJ1-4
v_gene: TRBV7-2
CDR3nt: TGTGCCAGCAGCTTAGGCCCGGGATGGGGAAGTGAAAAACTGTTTTTT
CDR3aa: CASSLGPGWGSEKLFF